This T cell receptor beta chain was sequenced in a study of response to subunit inactivated influenza vaccine. Germline V lookup: CDR1 SQVTM, CDR2 ANQGSEA. This CDR3 contains 13 residues. Trimming removed 6 bases from V and 2 bases from J, with 13 bases in between. TCRdb itself ran the RT-PCR reads through MiXCR, one entry per CDR3 protein. The sample has around 760,000 distinct CDR3 sequences; roughly 14% are singletons. Of note for this clonotype: The antigen is undetermined.

Study-wide results and caveats: New T cells are recruited in small numbers by each seasonal influenza vaccination, according to the authors' suggestion.

The sequencing used PBMCs from blood, collected 14 to 15 days before vaccination. The gene calls are TRBV29-1 and TRBJ1-1; D remains ambiguous. The TCR sequence derives from a man in his forties or fifties who received an inactivated influenza vaccine. The DNA of the CDR3 is TGCAGCGTCGAGCAACCCCTAAACACTGAAGCTTTCTTT. Translating gives CSVEQPLNTEAFF.